The source of this TCR beta chain is a study of T-cell reconstitution after alpha-beta-depleted transplantation in children. Germline assignment: CDR1 SGHKS and CDR2 YYEKEE (reference sequence). Trimming took off 1 base at V and 3 bases at J, with 8 bases between the two ends. The CDR3 length is 14 residues. Unique molecular identifiers were incorporated into the prepared TCRbeta library. MiXCR, run by TCRdb on the PCR reads, gives a single entry per CDR3 protein. The table lists about 980,000 distinct CDR3 sequences, roughly 29% of them singletons, with 25% to 35% in the top ten. The sample was PBMCs, mostly from graft donor cells, taken 360 days after TCRalphabeta/CD19-depleted stem cell transplant. The V gene is TRBV5-5, the J gene TRBJ1-5; D remains unclear. The sequence was obtained from a boy under two years old who had a stem cell transplant for SCID, so the T cells may come from the graft donor. CDR3 protein: CASSLIQSNQPQHF. CDR3 nucleotide sequence: TGTGCCAGCAGCTTGATACAGTCCAATCAGCCCCAGCATTTT.